A selection of T cell receptor beta chains follows, all from one sample in a study of T cells after posttransplantation cyclophosphamide. Here immunoSEQ multiplex PCR was the method, and the copy in TCRdb shows in-frame clones only, minus some. In all, the sample yields 50 or so clones. The material was skin tissue, obtained after allogeneic stem cell transplant with posttransplant cyclophosphamide. The receptors come from a female patient in her 50s who received an allogeneic stem cell transplant from a related donor, was CMV-positive, and had no GVHD. Some of the T cells might come from the graft donor. The CDR3 runs from the conserved cysteine through the conserved F or W. Each record gives: D gene, V gene, J gene, clone size, CDR3 DNA, CDR3 protein. The D gene is left open where the match is weak. Size values are once, few and many counts, or a class for expanded clones, and some rows have none.

D: TRBD1
V: TRBV27
J: TRBJ2-2
size: NA
DNA: TGTGCCAGCAGTTCCCACGGGACAGGGATAAACACCGGGGAGCTGTTTTTT
CDR3: CASSSHGTGINTGELFF

D: NA
V: TRBV9
J: TRBJ1-1
size: NA
DNA: TGTGCCAGCAGCGTGAGCGGGGGACGGATGAACACTGAAGCTTTCTTT
CDR3: CASSVSGGRMNTEAFF

D: TRBD1
V: TRBV19
J: TRBJ1-2
size: NA
DNA: TGTGCCAGTAGTCATGACAGGGCCGCCTATGGCTACACCTTC
CDR3: CASSHDRAAYGYTF

D: NA
V: TRBV27
J: TRBJ1-1
size: NA
DNA: TGTGCCAGCAGTGTAGGAACAGGGCCCTTGCACACTGAAGCTTTCTTT
CDR3: CASSVGTGPLHTEAFF

D: TRBD2
V: TRBV7-9
J: TRBJ2-3
size: few
DNA: TGTGCCAGCAGCTTAACGGGAGGGACGCAGTATTTT
CDR3: CASSLTGGTQYF

D: TRBD2
V: TRBV27
J: TRBJ2-7
size: NA
DNA: TGTGCCAGCAGTCCAGGGACTAGCGGGAACGAGCAGTACTTC
CDR3: CASSPGTSGNEQYF

D: NA
V: TRBV21-1
J: TRBJ1-3
size: NA
DNA: TGTGCCAGCAGTGACCGTATAGCTACACACGCACGAAACACCATATATTTT
CDR3: CASSDRIATHARNTIYF

D: NA
V: TRBV5-6
J: TRBJ1-1
size: NA
DNA: TGTGCCAGCAGCCGACAGCTGAACACTGAAGCTTTCTTT
CDR3: CASSRQLNTEAFF

D: TRBD1
V: TRBV5-1
J: TRBJ2-3
size: once
DNA: TGCGCCAGCAGCTTGGAAGGCAGGGGGTTGGATACGCAGTATTTT
CDR3: CASSLEGRGLDTQYF

D: NA
V: TRBV27
J: TRBJ2-7
size: NA
DNA: TGTGCCAGCAGTTTATCGAGAACTGCTGAGCAGTACTTC
CDR3: CASSLSRTAEQYF

D: TRBD2
V: TRBV27
J: TRBJ2-3
size: NA
DNA: TGTGCCAGCAGTTTATACGGGGTGACTAGCGGGTACACAGATACGCAGTATTTT
CDR3: CASSLYGVTSGYTDTQYF

D: TRBD1
V: TRBV7-2
J: TRBJ2-7
size: NA
DNA: TGTGCCAGCAGCCCCGGGACAGTCGAGCAGTACTTC
CDR3: CASSPGTVEQYF

D: NA
V: TRBV12-2
J: TRBJ1-2
size: NA
DNA: TGTGCAAGTCGCATGTTGGGGGCTCCACGAAAGACCTATGGCTACACCTTC
CDR3: CASRMLGAPRKTYGYTF

D: TRBD1
V: TRBV7-3
J: TRBJ2-2
size: NA
DNA: TGTGCCAGCAGCTTTGACAGGGTGACCGGGGAGCTGTTTTTT
CDR3: CASSFDRVTGELFF

D: TRBD1
V: TRBV2
J: TRBJ2-5
size: NA
DNA: TGTGCCATTTCAGACAGGGAAGGTCAAGAGACCCAGTACTTC
CDR3: CAISDREGQETQYF

D: NA
V: TRBV21-1
J: TRBJ2-1
size: NA
DNA: TGTGCCAGCAGGTCGGTATTAGCTACACCATCCGACGATGAGCAGTTCTTC
CDR3: CASRSVLATPSDDEQFF

D: NA
V: TRBV21-1
J: TRBJ2-1
size: few
DNA: TGTGCCAGCAGGTCGGTATTAGCTACACCATCCGACAATGAGCAGTTCTTC
CDR3: CASRSVLATPSDNEQFF